This TCR beta chain derives from a study of post-analysis software for immune sequencing data. Study summary: The disease courses covered relapsing-remitting, secondary progressive and progressive-relapsing multiple sclerosis. Whole-study findings and limits: Patients had higher frequencies than controls of a few TRBV segments, including TRBV5-6, TRBV5-1 and TRBV20-1.

The CDR3 has 16 amino acids. Deletions cut 5 bases from V and 7 bases from J, with 21 bases between. The V gene's germline CDR1 is MNHEY and CDR2 SVGEGT. TCR beta libraries were prepared from cDNA with unique molecular identifiers. TCRdb processed the PCR reads anew with MiXCR; each CDR3 protein has one entry. The sample shows 650,000 to 900,000 distinct CDR3 sequences, under 60% of them seen only once. A remark on this clonotype: Its antigen is currently unknown.

This chain joins TRBV6-2 or TRBV6-3 and TRBJ2-1; D is possibly TRBD2 (6 bases). The clonotype originates from a girl aged 10-17 years with multiple sclerosis. Sequencing input: blood. CDR3 nucleotides: TGTGCCAGCAGTGCCGCGGGCGGGAATCCGGGGAATGAGCAGTTCTTC. Amino acid sequence: CASSAAGGNPGNEQFF.